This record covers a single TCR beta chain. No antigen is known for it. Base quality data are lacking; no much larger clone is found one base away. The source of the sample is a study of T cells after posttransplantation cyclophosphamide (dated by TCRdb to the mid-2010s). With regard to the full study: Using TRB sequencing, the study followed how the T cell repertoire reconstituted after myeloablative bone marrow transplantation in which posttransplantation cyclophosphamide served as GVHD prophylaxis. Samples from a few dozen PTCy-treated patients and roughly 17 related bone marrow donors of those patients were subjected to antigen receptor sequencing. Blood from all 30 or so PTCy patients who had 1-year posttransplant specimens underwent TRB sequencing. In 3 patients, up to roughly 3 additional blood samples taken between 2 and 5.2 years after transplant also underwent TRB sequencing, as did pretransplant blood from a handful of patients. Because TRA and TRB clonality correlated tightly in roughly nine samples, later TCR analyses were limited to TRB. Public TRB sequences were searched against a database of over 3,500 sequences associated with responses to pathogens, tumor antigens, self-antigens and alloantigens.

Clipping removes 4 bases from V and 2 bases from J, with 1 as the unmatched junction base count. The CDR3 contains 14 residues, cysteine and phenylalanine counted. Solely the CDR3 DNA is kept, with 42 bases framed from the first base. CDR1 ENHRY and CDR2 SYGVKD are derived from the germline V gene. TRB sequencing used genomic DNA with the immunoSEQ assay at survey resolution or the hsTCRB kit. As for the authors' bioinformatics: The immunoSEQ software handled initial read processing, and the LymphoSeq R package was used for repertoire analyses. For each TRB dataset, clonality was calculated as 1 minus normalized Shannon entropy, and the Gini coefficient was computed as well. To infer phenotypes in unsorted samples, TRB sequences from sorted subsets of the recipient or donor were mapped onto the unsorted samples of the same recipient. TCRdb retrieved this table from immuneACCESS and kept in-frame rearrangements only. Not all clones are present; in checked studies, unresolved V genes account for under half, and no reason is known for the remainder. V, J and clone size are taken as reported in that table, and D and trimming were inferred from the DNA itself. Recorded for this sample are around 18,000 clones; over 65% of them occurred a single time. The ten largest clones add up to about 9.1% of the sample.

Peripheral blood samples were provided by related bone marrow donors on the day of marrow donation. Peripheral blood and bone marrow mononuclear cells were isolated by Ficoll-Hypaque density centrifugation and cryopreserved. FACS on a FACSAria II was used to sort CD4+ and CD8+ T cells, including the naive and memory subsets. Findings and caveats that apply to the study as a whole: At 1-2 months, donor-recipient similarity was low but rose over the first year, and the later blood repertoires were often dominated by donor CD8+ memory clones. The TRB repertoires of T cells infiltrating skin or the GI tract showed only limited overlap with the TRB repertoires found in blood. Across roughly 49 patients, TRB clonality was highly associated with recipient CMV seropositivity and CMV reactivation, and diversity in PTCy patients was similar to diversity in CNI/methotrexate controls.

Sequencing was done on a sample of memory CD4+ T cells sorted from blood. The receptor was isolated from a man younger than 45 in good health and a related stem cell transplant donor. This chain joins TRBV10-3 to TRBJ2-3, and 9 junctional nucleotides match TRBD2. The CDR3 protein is CAISGGGATDTQYF. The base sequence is TGTGCCATCAGTGGCGGGGGGGCCACAGATACGCAGTATTTT.